This T cell receptor (beta chain) was documented in a study of beta chain features in type 1 diabetes. This clone has only a few counts. What it binds is not known. Findings and caveats of the study: A moderate, significant TCRB CDR3 shortening appeared in type 1 diabetes across four CD4+ subsets. The naive, central memory and Treg TCRB repertoires showed an apparent similarity that was greater among patients than among healthy donors.

The entirety of the isolated RNA underwent reverse transcription, so expressed TCRB transcripts were sequenced. Some clones are missing from TCRdb's copy, which holds only in-frame ones; the method was immunoSEQ multiplex PCR. Counted here are 450,000 to 550,000 clones, around 30% occurring once; the ten biggest clones make up roughly 0.066%. CD4+ naive, central memory, regulatory and stem cell-like memory subsets were isolated by sorting on CD45RO/CCR7/CD25/CD127/CD95/CD27. Post-sort purity exceeded 98% for all sorted populations. With 6 bases removed from V and 8 bases from J, the gap between germline ends came to 19 bases. Germline V gene data show CDR1 as ENHRY and CDR2 as SYGVKD. The CDR3 contains 15 residues.

The specimen sequenced was naive CD4+ T cells from blood. The V and J genes are TRBV10-3 and TRBJ1-4, with a tentative D call TRBD1 (6 bases). This TCR was sampled from a man between 18 and 29 years old in good health. The CDR3 region is CAISLNRDPWEKLFF. DNA of the CDR3: TGTGCCATCAGCCTTAACAGGGACCCTTGGGAAAAACTGTTTTTT.